The clone carrying this T cell receptor beta chain was seen a few times. This entry comes from a study of blood T cell repertoires in COVID-19. Libraries were prepared by immunoSEQ multiplex PCR; TCRdb keeps only in-frame clonotypes and omits some of them. In the table there are 75,000 to 100,000 clones, 80% to 90% of which are singletons. CDR1 and CDR2 (germline): MGHRA, YSYEKL. Trimming removed 3 bases at V and 6 bases at J, with 21 bases between. The CDR3 consists of 18 residues. The V gene is TRBV4-1, the J gene TRBJ1-6; D remains ambiguous. This TCR came from a human donor with acute or convalescent COVID-19. The donor label of this sample is uncertain. The sample consisted of peripheral blood. The CDR3 DNA is TGCGCCAGCAGCCAGCGGGCCGGACCCATTCGAGTTAATTCACCCCTCCACTTT. Translating gives CASSQRAGPIRVNSPLHF.